The clone carrying this T cell receptor beta chain appeared many times. What it recognizes is unknown. The data were obtained in a study of T-cell reconstitution after alpha-beta-depleted transplantation in children. Unique molecular identifiers featured in how the TCRbeta library was prepared. TCRdb used MiXCR to reprocess the PCR reads, holding one entry per CDR3 protein. The sample has 200,000 or so distinct CDR3 sequences, 6.3% seen once. Findings and limits, study-wide: There were reportedly several hundred expanded graft clones from which alpha-beta T cells came about two months after transplant.

Looked up from germline, CDR1 is SEHNR and CDR2 is FQNEAQ (reference sequence). Trimming removed 3 bases at V and 4 bases at J, with 6 bases between. The length of the CDR3 is 13 residues. Sequenced material: PBMCs, taken before TCRalphabeta/CD19-depleted stem cell transplant. The rearrangement joins TRBV7-9 to TRBJ2-2; D call uncertain. The sequence was obtained from a girl under two years old with combined immunodeficiency, due to receive a stem cell transplant. The CDR3 protein is CASSFSLTGELFF. The CDR3 nucleotides read TGTGCCAGCAGCTTTTCCCTCACCGGGGAGCTGTTTTTT.